Shown below are 11 T cell receptor beta chains from a single sample sequenced in a study of cytomegalovirus exposure and HLA in healthy donors. Researchers ran the PCR with 60 Vbeta and 13 Jbeta primers. Assay: immunoSEQ multiplex PCR; the TCRdb copy retains only in-frame clones and omits some. The sample shows about 200,000 clones, 79% of them seen only once. Sequencing was done on a sample of PBMCs. These receptors all stem from a woman younger than 45 in good health and CMV-seropositive.

This rearrangement joins TRBV5-4 to TRBJ2-1; D might be TRBD2 (5 bases). V was clipped by 2 bases and J by 4 bases, with 13 bases between them. The CDR3 runs 15 residues. The V gene's germline CDR1 is SGHNT and CDR2 YYREEE (reference sequence). The DNA for the CDR3 is TGTGCCAGCAGCTTTGGTTCACTAGGGTACAATGAGCAGTTCTTC. Encoded protein: CASSFGSLGYNEQFF.

V is TRBV5-4 and J is TRBJ2-7; 7 bases line up with TRBD1. The germline V gene encodes CDR1 SGHNT and CDR2 YYREEE (reference sequence). The CDR3 runs 14 residues. The trim removed 5 bases at V and 3 bases at J, leaving 8 bases unmatched. CDR3 sequence: CASSRPGTVYEQYF. CDR3 DNA sequence: TGTGCCAGCAGTCGCCCCGGGACAGTCTACGAGCAGTACTTC. Supplemented by reference TRBV5-4 and TRBJ2-7, the full variable domain reads ETGVTQSPTHLIKTRGQQVTLRCSSQSGHNTVSWYQQALGQGPQFIFQYYREEENGRGNFPPRFSGLQFPNYSSELNVNALELDDSALYLCASSRPGTVYEQYFGPGTRLTVT.

This chain uses TRBV11-2 with TRBJ2-1, with D possibly TRBD2 on 6 matching bases. The CDR3 length is 13 residues. The V gene lost 3 bases and the J gene lost 9 bases, with 12 bases spanning the gap. Germline V CDR1 and CDR2: SGHAT, FQNNGV. This CDR3 is CASSLGLTFEQFF. The CDR3 DNA reads TGTGCCAGCAGCTTGGGACTCACCTTTGAGCAGTTCTTC.

V and J are TRBV27 and TRBJ1-5, with 8 positions matching TRBD1. After removal of 4 bases from V and 5 bases from J, the junction contained 7 bases not matched to a gene. The CDR3 is 15 amino acids. The germline V gene encodes CDR1 MNHEY and CDR2 SMNVEV (reference sequence). The CDR3 sequence is CASSYRGSRDQPQHF. CDR3 sequence (DNA): TGTGCCAGCAGTTACAGGGGGTCAAGAGATCAGCCCCAGCATTTT.

The V and J genes are TRBV5-5 and TRBJ1-2; D is unresolved. Trimming removed 5 bases from V and 2 bases from J, with 7 bases in between. Looked up from germline, CDR1 is SGHKS and CDR2 is YYEKEE (reference sequence). CDR3 length: 12 residues. The CDR3 DNA sequence: TGTGCCAGCAGTCCACAGAACTATGGCTACACCTTC. Protein sequence: CASSPQNYGYTF.

Regarding this clone: The junction shows a germline mismatch at one end, possibly a read error. CDR3 coding DNA: TGTGCCAGCTCACCATTAGCTTTCTCCGACGAGCAGTACTTC. Encoded protein: CASSPLAFSDEQYF. The chain has TRBV18 and TRBJ2-7; no clear D gene. CDR1 is KGHSH, CDR2 LQKENI, per germline. The CDR3 covers 14 residues.

This chain uses TRBV7-9 with TRBJ2-5; 13 positions agree with TRBD2. Unmatched junction bases numbered 11, after V lost 2 bases and J lost 5 bases. There are 18 residues in the CDR3. The germline gives CDR1 SEHNR, CDR2 FQNEAQ (reference sequence). The CDR3 sequence is CASSLPRTSGSPVETQYF. DNA of the CDR3: TGTGCCAGCAGCTTACCCCGGACTAGCGGGAGCCCCGTGGAGACCCAGTACTTC.

The sample holds one count of this clone. The chain is built from TRBV9 and TRBJ2-5; 7 bases agree with TRBD2. Germline V gene data show CDR1 as SGDLS and CDR2 as YYNGEE. V was clipped by 6 bases and J by 1 base; unmatched bases: 9. This CDR3 comprises 15 residues. The CDR3 is CASNPGGRGQETQYF. In DNA form, the CDR3 reads TGTGCCAGCAACCCAGGCGGGAGAGGCCAAGAGACCCAGTACTTC.

This clone was seen a few times. This chain joins TRBV6-1 and TRBJ1-1, with D perhaps matching TRBD1 (5 bases). Trimming cost V 4 bases and J 0 bases, with 12 bases left between them. In germline, CDR1 is MNHNS, CDR2 SASEGT. This CDR3 is built from 15 residues. The CDR3 DNA reads TGTGCCAGCAGTGGGCAGGGTCTAATGAACACTGAAGCTTTCTTT. Protein: CASSGQGLMNTEAFF.

The chain recombines TRBV27 with TRBJ2-1; 13 bases line up with TRBD2. The V segment lost 10 bases and the J segment 2 bases; nucleotides outside the gene matches: 8. The CDR3 runs to 16 residues. Germline CDR1 MNHEY, CDR2 SMNVEV (reference sequence). The CDR3 reads CATSETSGGPYNEQFF. CDR3 DNA: TGTGCCACCTCGGAGACTAGCGGGGGGCCCTACAATGAGCAGTTCTTC.

The CDR3 sequence is CASSVTSGQVYEQYF. CDR3 nucleotides: TGCGCCAGCAGCGTGACTAGCGGCCAAGTCTACGAGCAGTACTTC. The V call is TRBV5-1, the J call TRBJ2-7, with 9 bases fitting TRBD2. Germline assignment: CDR1 SGHRS and CDR2 YFSETQ. V trimming: 4 bases; J trimming: 3 bases; junction bases outside the gene matches: 8. The CDR3 is made up of 15 amino acids.